These 19 T cell receptor beta chains share one sample of origin, sequenced in a study of PD-L1 blockade in urothelial cancer. This table comes from immunoSEQ multiplex PCR, and its TCRdb copy is limited to in-frame clones, with some not included. The table shows 50,000 to 65,000 clones, with around 83% occurring only once. Sample: PBMCs, taken around atezolizumab (anti-PD-L1) treatment. Every receptor here comes from a man in his fifties or sixties with urothelial cancer.

The chain uses TRBV6-1 and TRBJ2-7; TRBD1 agrees at 7 bases. V was pared by 2 bases and J by 2 bases, with 9 bases of the junction left unmatched. Germline V gene lookup returns CDR1 MNHNS and CDR2 SASEGT. This CDR3 has 16 amino acids. The CDR3 reads CASSERPGQLPYEQYF. Here the CDR3 DNA reads TGTGCCAGCAGTGAACGACCGGGACAGCTTCCCTACGAGCAGTACTTC.

The rearrangement joins TRBV19 to TRBJ1-2; TRBD1 might be the D (6 bases). V lost 0 bases, J lost 4 bases, and 18 bases lay in between. This CDR3 has 17 amino acids. Germline V gene lookup returns CDR1 LNHDA and CDR2 SQIVND (reference sequence). DNA for the CDR3: TGTGCCAGTAGTATAGATCTCCCCAAGACAGGAGCCTATGGCTACACCTTC. It encodes CASSIDLPKTGAYGYTF.

This clone was observed a handful of times. This sequence joins TRBV5-1 and TRBJ1-1; TRBD1 is a possible D gene (6 bases). The CDR3 totals 14 residues. The germline CDR1 and CDR2 sequences are SGHRS and YFSETQ. V was trimmed by 4 bases and J by 3 bases, leaving 13 bases between them. CDR3 loop: CASSVQGLYTEAFF. The CDR3 bases are TGCGCCAGCAGCGTACAGGGTTTATACACTGAAGCTTTCTTT.

This chain connects TRBV7-9 to TRBJ2-1; D might be TRBD2 (6 bases). Germline lookup yields CDR1 SEHNR and CDR2 FQNEAQ (reference sequence). The CDR3 is 14 amino acids. V shed 3 bases and J shed 6 bases, with 12 bases lying between them. This CDR3 reads CASSFQTSSNEQFF. The CDR3 DNA follows: TGTGCCAGCAGCTTCCAGACTAGTTCCAATGAGCAGTTCTTC.

Here the CDR3 reads CASSTTSGKTSTDTQYF. In DNA, the CDR3 is TGCGCCAGCAGCACCACAAGCGGAAAAACTAGCACAGATACGCAGTATTTT. This chain connects TRBV5-1 to TRBJ2-3; TRBD2 is a possible D gene (5 bases). CDR1 SGHRS and CDR2 YFSETQ come from the germline V gene. Trimming took 4 bases from V and 0 from J, leaving 18 bases between them. The CDR3 runs to 17 residues.

To note about this clone: One junction end does not reproduce the germline sequence, and a read error may be involved. The sample carries other DNA sequences with the same CDR3. The V and J genes are TRBV27 and TRBJ2-3, with D hard to call. CDR1 and CDR2 (germline): MNHEY, SMNVEV (reference sequence). The CDR3 covers 16 residues. The CDR3, as DNA: TGTGCCAGCAGCTTATCTTTATCAAGTCTCACAAATACGCAGTATTTT. Translated, it gives CASSLSLSSLTNTQYF.

A single count supports this clone. V usage is TRBV6-1 and J usage is TRBJ2-7; 12 bases are shared with TRBD2. J lost 1 base, V lost 11 bases, and 3 bases had no gene match. Germline V gene sequence: CDR1 MNHNS, CDR2 SASEGT. There are 13 residues in the CDR3. The CDR3 loop is CAGGTSGSYEQYF. Written as DNA, the CDR3 is TGTGCCGGCGGGACTAGCGGGTCCTACGAGCAGTACTTC.

The chain links TRBV7-3 to TRBJ2-2; D remains ambiguous. V lost 2 bases to trimming and J lost 4 bases, with 11 bases between them. The length of the CDR3 is 15 residues. Germline assignment: CDR1 SGHTA and CDR2 FQGTGA. The DNA of the CDR3 is TGTGCCAGCAGCTTAGACAATGGTGGCACCGGGGAGCTGTTTTTT. Translation gives CASSLDNGGTGELFF.

The chain joins TRBV7-8 to TRBJ2-2; 8 bases are a match to TRBD2. This CDR3 is 16 amino acids long. V lost 0 bases, J lost 4 bases, and 4 bases stayed unmatched. Germline loops: CDR1 SGHVS, CDR2 FQNEAQ. CDR3 loop: CASSLAGRAGTGELFF. The DNA for the CDR3 is TGTGCCAGCAGCTTAGCCGGGAGGGCGGGCACCGGGGAGCTGTTTTTT.

The chain has TRBV7-2 and TRBJ1-5; D remains ambiguous. In germline, CDR1 is SGHTA, CDR2 FQGNSA. The CDR3 spans 14 residues. Trimming took 5 bases from V and 4 from J, leaving 12 bases between them. CDR3 nucleotide sequence: TGTGCCAGCAGCGCCCTATCGGGGAATCAGCCCCAGCATTTT. Protein: CASSALSGNQPQHF.

This chain connects TRBV27 to TRBJ1-5; D is perhaps TRBD1 (5 bases). The CDR3 extends over 14 amino acids. The V and J ends lost 6 bases and 7 bases respectively, with 16 bases between them. Germline V gene data show CDR1 as MNHEY and CDR2 as SMNVEV (reference sequence). The CDR3 region has the DNA TGTGCCAGCAGGGGTAGTGGGGCACAACAGCCCCAGCATTTT. As protein: CASRGSGAQQPQHF.

The V call is TRBV7-2, the J call TRBJ1-5, with D possibly being TRBD1 (5 bases). The V gene's germline CDR1 is SGHTA and CDR2 FQGNSA. Trimming took off 6 bases at V and 0 bases at J, with 12 bases between the two ends. This CDR3 contains 15 residues. CDR3 sequence: CASSQGRLSNQPQHF. The CDR3, as DNA: TGTGCCAGCAGTCAGGGCAGACTTAGCAATCAGCCCCAGCATTTT.

This clone was seen a few times. The chain has TRBV30 and TRBJ1-1, with D tentatively TRBD1 (5 bases). CDR3 length: 13 amino acids. Germline V lookup: CDR1 GTSNPN, CDR2 SVGIG (reference sequence). V lost 8 bases to trimming and J lost 0 bases, with 13 bases between them. The CDR3 DNA follows: TGTGCCGGCCAGACAGCAATGAACACTGAAGCTTTCTTT. This translates into CAGQTAMNTEAFF.

The chain combines TRBV5-6 with TRBJ2-1; 14 bases match TRBD2. Per germline, CDR1 SGHDT and CDR2 YYEEEE. V shed 4 bases and J 8 bases; nucleotides not matched to a gene: 11. The CDR3 is made up of 17 amino acids. The CDR3 here is CASSGGLAGELMDEQFF. Written as DNA, the CDR3 is TGTGCCAGCAGCGGGGGACTAGCGGGAGAGTTGATGGATGAGCAGTTCTTC.

The chain links TRBV6-6 to TRBJ2-2, with D possibly matching TRBD1 (5 bases). Germline CDR1 MNHNY, CDR2 SVGAGI (reference sequence). V dropped 0 bases and J dropped 8 bases, with 13 bases sitting between them. The CDR3 spans 15 residues. CDR3 amino acids: CASSYSGQGIGELFF. The CDR3 DNA is TGTGCCAGCAGTTACTCGGGGCAGGGCATAGGGGAGCTGTTTTTT.

V gene TRBV30 combines with J gene TRBJ2-1; D gene uncertain. The CDR3 totals 12 residues. Germline CDR1 GTSNPN, CDR2 SVGIG (reference sequence). Trimming removed 2 bases from V and 9 bases from J, with 11 bases in between. CDR3 coding DNA: TGTGCCTGGAGTATCGGAGTATCTGAGCAGTTCTTC. Residues: CAWSIGVSEQFF. The full variable domain, rest sourced from reference TRBV30 and TRBJ2-1, is SQTIHQWPATLVQPVGSPLSLECTVEGTSNPNLYWYRQAAGRGLQLLFYSVGIGQISSEVPQNLSASRPQDRQFILSSKKLLLSDSGFYLCAWSIGVSEQFFGPGTRLTVL.

The J gene is TRBJ2-3, the V gene TRBV6-1, with D perhaps TRBD1 (6 bases). The CDR3 has 16 residues. V was clipped by 2 bases and J by 5 bases, with 17 bases between them. Germline CDR1 reads MNHNS; CDR2 reads SASEGT. CDR3 sequence reads: CASSEIAGDGRDTQYF. In nucleotides, the CDR3 is TGTGCCAGCAGTGAAATTGCAGGGGATGGGAGAGATACGCAGTATTTT.

The V call is TRBV11-2, the J call TRBJ1-4; 7 nucleotides match TRBD1. Trimming removed 2 bases from V and 7 bases from J; junction bases left unmatched: 4. Germline values: CDR1 SGHAT, CDR2 FQNNGV. The CDR3 is made up of 14 amino acids. The CDR3 sequence: CASSLYRGGEKLFF. In nucleotides, the CDR3 is TGTGCCAGCAGCTTATACAGGGGCGGTGAAAAACTGTTTTTT.

The rearrangement links TRBV7-2 to TRBJ1-5; 7 bases align to TRBD1. The CDR3 totals 15 residues. Trimming took 1 base from V and 2 from J; bases not matched to a gene: 2. The germline gives CDR1 SGHTA, CDR2 FQGNSA. The CDR3 loop is CASSLVGQGNQPQHF. CDR3 coding DNA: TGTGCCAGCAGCTTAGTTGGACAGGGCAATCAGCCCCAGCATTTT. The full variable domain, in which reference TRBV7-2 and TRBJ1-5 provide the parts outside the CDR3, is GAGVSQSPSNKVTEKGKDVELRCDPISGHTALYWYRQSLGQGLEFLIYFQGNSAPDKSGLPSDRFSAERTGGSVSTLTIQRTQQEDSAVYLCASSLVGQGNQPQHFGDGTRLSIL.